The rows below give T cell receptor beta chains drawn from one sample of a study of cytotoxic CD8 clonotypes in ibrutinib-treated CLL. This table comes from immunoSEQ multiplex PCR, and its TCRdb copy is limited to in-frame clones, with some not included. In the table there are about 140,000 clones, 75% to 85% of which are singletons. This specimen was PBMCs, taken after 36 months of ibrutinib treatment. The receptors here all came from a human donor with chronic lymphocytic leukemia. Both conserved end residues are part of each CDR3. D genes are given only for firm matches. A row's size may be missing; if present it is once, few, many or a size class.

V gene	J gene	CDR3 length	D gene	clone size	CDR3 DNA	CDR3 protein
TRBV18	TRBJ2-1	15	.	.	TGTGCCAGCTCACCGCGTCAGGTAACCAACAATGAGCAGTTCTTC	CASSPRQVTNNEQFF
TRBV15	TRBJ2-7	14	.	few	TGTGCCACCAGCAGAGAGGGGGTCTCCTACGAGCAGTACTTC	CATSREGVSYEQYF
TRBV4-1	TRBJ2-2	18	TRBD2	once	TGCGCCAGCAGCCCTCGAGGGGTAGCGGGAAGTTTCACCGGGGAGCTGTTTTTT	CASSPRGVAGSFTGELFF
TRBV6-5	TRBJ2-3	13	.	.	TGTGCCAGCAGCCAGGCTAGCACAGATACGCAGTGTTTT	CASSQASTDTQCF
TRBV21-1	TRBJ2-1	13	.	.	TGTGCCAGCAGGGGCCGGGAAGGGGGCGGGCAGTTCTTC	CASRGREGGGQFF
TRBV5-8	TRBJ2-4	16	.	.	TGTGCCAGCAGCCCAAGACAGGAATTAGCCAAAAACATTCAGTACTTC	CASSPRQELAKNIQYF
TRBV28	TRBJ1-5	15	.	.	TGTGCCACCTTCACCCGGACAGCCGAGGGTCAGCCCCAGCATTTT	CATFTRTAEGQPQHF
TRBV2	TRBJ2-7	14	.	once	TGTGCCAGCAGTCTACGGGGTTTCTTGTACGAGCAGTACTTC	CASSLRGFLYEQYF
TRBV29-1	TRBJ2-3	14	.	.	TGCAGCGTTGGGGACCACCGTTTAGGAGATACGCAGTATTTT	CSVGDHRLGDTQYF
TRBV7-8	TRBJ2-7	13	.	.	TGTGCCAGCAGCTTTCCAGGAGGAGACGAGCAGTACTTC	CASSFPGGDEQYF
TRBV11-1	TRBJ1-3	15	.	.	TGTGCCAGCAGCTTTGGGCCATCCTCTGGAAACACCATATATTTT	CASSFGPSSGNTIYF
TRBV30	TRBJ1-4	12	.	once	TGTGCCTGGAGTGCGGACGCCGAAAAACTGTTTTTT	CAWSADAEKLFF
TRBV11-2	TRBJ2-7	15	.	.	TGTGCCAGCAGCTCTCGGACGAACTCTCCCTACGAGCAGTACTTC	CASSSRTNSPYEQYF
TRBV18	TRBJ2-5	19	TRBD1	.	TGTGCCAGCTCACCAACCGGGACAGGGGACGGGATCGTTAGGGAGACCCAGTACTTC	CASSPTGTGDGIVRETQYF
TRBV11-2	TRBJ2-1	17	.	.	TGTGCCAGCAGCTTAGGAAGGGCGGGGGCTCACTACAATGAGCAGTTCTTC	CASSLGRAGAHYNEQFF
TRBV30	TRBJ1-5	13	.	few	TGTGCCTGGGCGACAGAGAGCAATCAGCCCCAGCATTTT	CAWATESNQPQHF
TRBV18	TRBJ2-3	16	.	.	TGTGCCAGCTCACCAAGACTTAGCGCCCGGACAGATACGCAGTATTTT	CASSPRLSARTDTQYF
TRBV10-3	TRBJ2-2	15	TRBD1	.	TGTGCCATCCATGATAAGACAGGGGGCGGCGGGGAGCTGTTTTTT	CAIHDKTGGGGELFF
TRBV5-1	TRBJ1-2	13	TRBD1	.	TGCGCCAGCAGCACGGGACAGGGATATGGCTACACCTTC	CASSTGQGYGYTF
TRBV5-1	TRBJ1-1	14	TRBD1	.	TGCGCCAGCAGCTTGGGGGACAGCAACACTGAAGCTTTCTTT	CASSLGDSNTEAFF
TRBV7-8	TRBJ2-1	14	.	.	TGTGCCAGCAGCTTAGAGGGGCCCTACAATGAGCAGTTCTTC	CASSLEGPYNEQFF
TRBV11-2	TRBJ2-6	12	.	once	TGTGCCAGTGCCTCTGGGGCCAACGTCCTGACTTTC	CASASGANVLTF
TRBV20-1	TRBJ2-7	10	.	once	TGCAGTGCCGGCCGTTACGAGCAGTACTTC	CSAGRYEQYF
TRBV2	TRBJ1-1	12	.	few	TGTGCCAGCAACTGGGGGTACACTGAAGCTTTCTTT	CASNWGYTEAFF
TRBV19	TRBJ2-2	18	TRBD2	.	TGTGCCAGTACCCGAGGACTAGCGGGAGGGTATGACACCGGGGAGCTGTTTTTT	CASTRGLAGGYDTGELFF
TRBV11-1	TRBJ2-5	14	TRBD2	.	TGTGCCAGCAGCTCCTCCACTAGCGGGGAGACCCAGTACTTC	CASSSSTSGETQYF
TRBV19	TRBJ2-1	14	TRBD1	.	TGTGCCAGTAGTAGGGACAGGGGGCTGGATGAGCAGTTCTTC	CASSRDRGLDEQFF
TRBV7-3	TRBJ2-1	15	TRBD1	.	TGTGCCAGCAGCGAGGACAGGGGTTCCCACAATGAGCAGTTCTTC	CASSEDRGSHNEQFF
TRBV11-2	TRBJ2-7	14	.	.	TGTGCCAGCAGAAGTACAAGAGGGCGCTACGAGCAGTACTTC	CASRSTRGRYEQYF
TRBV11-1	TRBJ2-7	11	TRBD2	.	TGTGCCAGCAGTTCTAGCGGGGGTGTCTACTTC	CASSSSGGVYF
TRBV7-8	TRBJ2-5	16	TRBD2	.	TGTGCCAGCAGCTTGAGCCAACTAGCGGCACAAGAGACCCAGTACTTC	CASSLSQLAAQETQYF
TRBV19	TRBJ1-1	15	.	.	TGTGCCAGTAGTATACAACCGGGTATGAACACTGAAGCTTTCTTT	CASSIQPGMNTEAFF
TRBV5-4	TRBJ2-7	14	TRBD1	.	TGTGCCAGCAGCCAGGACAGGGGAGTGGGCGAGCAGTACTTC	CASSQDRGVGEQYF
TRBV25-1	TRBJ1-5	14	.	.	TGTGCCCGGGGGGGCTCCGGTGGCAATCAGCCCCAGCATTTT	CARGGSGGNQPQHF
TRBV4-1	TRBJ2-1	14	.	.	TGCGCCAGCAGCCCCCCCCCAAAGGGCAATGAGCAGTTCTTC	CASSPPPKGNEQFF
TRBV5-1	TRBJ2-5	18	TRBD2	.	TGCGCCAGCAGCGCCGGGACTAGCGGCCTAAGTAACCAAGAGACCCAGTACTTC	CASSAGTSGLSNQETQYF
TRBV19	TRBJ2-1	15	.	.	TGTGCCAGTAGTATAGGCCTAAGGGGCAAGGGTGAGCAGTTCTTC	CASSIGLRGKGEQFF
TRBV23-1	TRBJ1-5	19	.	once	TGCGCCAGCAGTCAAAACAACGCGGACTGGGATATTGGCAATCAGCCCCAGCATTTT	CASSQNNADWDIGNQPQHF
TRBV6-1	TRBJ2-2	16	.	.	TGTGCCAGCAGTGAAGTCCCAGGGTTGTACACCGGGGAGCTGTTTTTT	CASSEVPGLYTGELFF
TRBV5-1	TRBJ2-1	14	TRBD2	.	TGCGCCAGCAGCTCAACTAGCGGGACGGATGAGCAGTTCTTC	CASSSTSGTDEQFF